This T cell receptor beta chain was retrieved from a study of OX40 agonist ivuxolimab in advanced cancers. Study-level results: Compared with CD4+, CD8+ T cells on average had more expanded clones.

The CDR3 runs 15 residues. After removal of 11 bases from V and 2 bases from J, the junction contained 13 bases not matched to a gene. Germline CDR1 and CDR2: LNHDA and SQIVND (reference sequence). About this clone itself: Antigen: not known.

Profiled with immunoSEQ multiplex PCR; TCRdb holds only in-frame clones, not every one. The data show about 51,000 clones, with about 90% seen just once and around 3.3% held by the top ten. This chain joins TRBV19 and TRBJ2-7, with TRBD2 identical over 9 bases. The sequences come from CD4+ or CD8+ T cells sorted from blood, collected in a trial of the OX40 agonist ivuxolimab. The sequence came from an adult with an advanced solid tumor such as melanoma, head and neck, liver or kidney cancer. The CDR3 spells CASSVAGVSPYEQYF. CDR3 nucleotide sequence: TGTGCCTCAAGTGTAGCGGGGGTATCACCCTACGAGCAGTACTTC. Variable domain in full (rest from reference TRBV19 and TRBJ2-7): DGGITQSPKYLFRKEGQNVTLSCEQNLNHDAMYWYRQDPGQGLRLIYYSQIVNDFQKGDIAEGYSVSREKKESFPLTVTSAQKNPTAFYLCASSVAGVSPYEQYFGPGTRLTVT.